These 18 T cell receptor beta chains were sequenced from one sample in a study of blood T cell repertoires in COVID-19. Method: immunoSEQ multiplex PCR; TCRdb's copy keeps in-frame clones and lacks some. This sample has more than 200,000 clones; over 80% occur once, and the top ten carry approximately 2%. Material for sequencing was PBMCs or T cells enriched from blood (not recorded which). These receptors all stem from a woman aged 18-30 years who had recovered from COVID-19.

The chain links TRBV25-1 to TRBJ1-3, with D unclear. The CDR3 totals 15 residues. Trimming removed 6 bases at V and 0 bases at J, with 12 bases between. CDR1 is MGHDK and CDR2 is SYGVNS in the germline V gene. The CDR3 region is CASSEPVYSGNTIYF. For the CDR3, the DNA is TGTGCCAGCAGCGAACCGGTATACTCTGGAAACACCATATATTTT.

The V call is TRBV4-1, the J call TRBJ2-3; a weak D match, TRBD2 (6 bases). The V gene lost 6 bases and the J gene lost 3 bases, with 10 bases spanning the gap. Germline V gene data show CDR1 as MGHRA and CDR2 as YSYEKL. CDR3 length: 13 amino acids. CDR3 protein: CASSSSGTDTQYF. CDR3 bases: TGCGCCAGCAGTTCCAGCGGGACAGATACGCAGTATTTT.

The CDR3 sequence: CASSPRRLSTSSYNEQFF. In nucleotides, the CDR3 is TGTGCCAGCTCACCACGGCGGCTATCTACGAGCTCCTACAATGAGCAGTTCTTC. The rearrangement joins TRBV18 to TRBJ2-1; no clear D gene. CDR1 is KGHSH and CDR2 is LQKENI in the germline V gene. V lost 1 base and J 0 bases, leaving 16 bases between the germline ends. The CDR3 loop spans 18 amino acids.

V gene TRBV12-3 or TRBV12-4 combines with J gene TRBJ2-3, with D possibly matching TRBD2 (5 bases). There are 12 residues in the CDR3. V was shortened by 3 bases and J by 10 bases, with 11 bases between the two germline ends. The CDR3 spells CASSFGNGPQYF. CDR3 in DNA: TGTGCCAGCAGTTTCGGGAATGGGCCGCAGTATTTT.

This chain joins TRBV6-2 or TRBV6-3 and TRBJ2-1; TRBD2 matches at 12 bases. With 4 bases clipped from V and 7 bases from J, the junction kept 14 bases outside the gene matches. The CDR3 contains 18 residues. The germline V gene has CDR1 MNHEY and CDR2 SVGEGT. The CDR3 region has the DNA TGTGCCAGCAGTTCCGGCCGACTAGCGGGAGCTATATGGAATGAGCAGTTCTTC. This encodes CASSSGRLAGAIWNEQFF.

The CDR3 DNA reads as TGTGCCACCAGTGATTCGGTCTTGAGTGGGCCCAATCAGCCCCAGCATTTT. Its protein product is CATSDSVLSGPNQPQHF. The chain joins TRBV24-1 to TRBJ1-5; D remains ambiguous. This CDR3 region has 17 residues. Trimming left V 2 bases short and J 3 bases short, with 16 bases between. The V gene's germline CDR1 is KGHDR and CDR2 SFDVKD.

In DNA, the CDR3 is TGTGCCAGCAGTTTCTCAGGGGATCAGCCCCAGCATTTT. Its translation: CASSFSGDQPQHF. This rearrangement joins TRBV27 to TRBJ1-5; TRBD1 might be the D (6 bases). The germline gives CDR1 MNHEY, CDR2 SMNVEV (reference sequence). V gave up 3 bases and J gave up 5 bases, with 8 bases separating them. The CDR3 length is 13 residues.

V gene TRBV10-3 combines with J gene TRBJ2-7; D possibly corresponds to TRBD1 (5 bases). CDR1 is ENHRY, CDR2 SYGVKD, per germline. This CDR3 is 15 amino acids long. Trimming cost V 0 bases and J 3 bases, with 12 bases left between them. This chain's CDR3 is CAISESNDRGYEQYF. Written as DNA, the CDR3 is TGTGCCATCAGTGAGTCAAATGATAGGGGCTACGAGCAGTACTTC.

This chain uses TRBV14 with TRBJ2-2; D is perhaps TRBD1 (5 bases). This CDR3 comprises 15 residues. The V gene lost 0 bases and the J gene lost 3 bases, with 8 bases spanning the gap. Germline CDR1 SGHDN, CDR2 FVKESK. In DNA form, the CDR3 reads TGTGCCAGCAGCCAAGAGGGGCTGGACACCGGGGAGCTGTTTTTT. It specifies CASSQEGLDTGELFF.

The rearrangement links TRBV2 to TRBJ1-4; TRBD1 matches 7 bases. Germline CDR1 SNHLY, CDR2 FYNNEI. Trimming removed 6 bases from V and 0 bases from J; junction bases left unmatched: 7. This CDR3 contains 16 residues. The CDR3: CASSRTGGTTNEKLFF. The CDR3 DNA sequence: TGTGCCAGCAGCAGGACAGGAGGCACAACTAATGAAAAACTGTTTTTT.

The chain is built from TRBV3-1 (or the pseudogene TRBV3-2) and TRBJ2-2; 8 nucleotides align to TRBD1. The CDR3 sequence is 15 residues long. J lost 1 base, V lost 4 bases, and 2 bases had no gene match. Germline lookup yields CDR1 LGHDT and CDR2 YNNKEL (reference sequence). The CDR3 sequence is CASSPRGLNTGELFF. DNA of the CDR3: TGTGCCAGCAGCCCCAGGGGGCTGAACACCGGGGAGCTGTTTTTT.

This clone appeared a few times. The chain recombines TRBV5-5 with TRBJ1-2; D is possibly TRBD1 (6 bases). V gave up 4 bases and J gave up 4 bases, with 23 bases separating them. CDR1 and CDR2 from the germline V gene are SGHKS and YYEKEE (reference sequence). The CDR3 extends over 17 amino acids. CDR3 sequence: CASSLLQGNLAGYGYTF. CDR3 coding DNA: TGTGCCAGCAGCCTTCTACAGGGAAATCTTGCTGGCTATGGCTACACCTTC.

The rearrangement joins TRBV5-1 to TRBJ2-2; D remains ambiguous. The CDR3 spans 14 residues. V was cut by 5 bases and J by 0 bases, with 8 bases left in between. Looked up from germline, CDR1 is SGHRS and CDR2 is YFSETQ. CDR3 nucleotides: TGCGCCAGCAGTAGAACCTCGAACACCGGGGAGCTGTTTTTT. Translated, it gives CASSRTSNTGELFF.

This chain links TRBV4-3 with TRBJ1-4, with D perhaps TRBD1 (5 bases). This CDR3 spans 15 amino acids. Per germline, CDR1 LGHNA and CDR2 YSLEER. Trimming removed 0 bases at V and 6 bases at J, with 11 bases between. This CDR3 reads CASSQDQGGYEKLFF. CDR3 sequence (DNA): TGCGCCAGCAGCCAAGATCAGGGAGGTTATGAAAAACTGTTTTTT.

This clone was seen repeatedly, ten times or more. The chain has TRBV29-1 and TRBJ2-2; unclear D gene. Germline-derived CDR1 and CDR2 are SQVTM and ANQGSEA. V lost 3 bases to trimming and J lost 1 base, with 3 bases between them. The length of the CDR3 is 12 residues. This CDR3 is CSVDKNTGELFF. CDR3 DNA sequence: TGCAGCGTTGATAAGAACACCGGGGAGCTGTTTTTT.

The sample holds a few counts of this clone. This chain joins TRBV6-4 and TRBJ2-1; 11 bases align to TRBD2. This CDR3 comprises 15 residues. In germline, CDR1 is MRHNA, CDR2 SNTAGT. V gave up 4 bases and J gave up 7 bases; unmatched junction bases: 6. CDR3 protein: CASSALAGVGNEQFF. As DNA, the CDR3 is TGTGCCAGCAGTGCACTAGCGGGAGTCGGTAATGAGCAGTTCTTC.

V usage is TRBV19 and J usage is TRBJ2-1; 8 bases line up with TRBD1. Trimming removed 0 bases from V and 6 bases from J; junction bases left unmatched: 4. The CDR3 is made up of 15 amino acids. Germline V gene data show CDR1 as LNHDA and CDR2 as SQIVND (reference sequence). CDR3 residues: CASSIEQGARNEQFF. The DNA for the CDR3 is TGTGCCAGTAGTATAGAGCAGGGGGCTCGCAATGAGCAGTTCTTC.

This clone was observed a handful of times. The chain carries TRBV2 and TRBJ1-1; TRBD1 matches 7 bases. Germline values: CDR1 SNHLY, CDR2 FYNNEI. There are 14 residues in the CDR3. V lost 5 bases, J lost 0 bases, and 3 bases stayed unmatched. CDR3 sequence (DNA): TGTGCCAGCAGTCCAGGGGGAATGAACACTGAAGCTTTCTTT. The encoded protein is CASSPGGMNTEAFF.